This TCR beta chain was identified in a study of T cell responses to AZD1222 COVID-19 vaccine. General observations from the study: Females made up more of the donors, who were largely white British, and clonal diversity may have come out too low. Following two doses of AZD1222, Spike-specific TCR breadth and depth rose. Across spike, vaccine-associated CD4 TCRs were found, dominant at 160-218 and 743-854.

With regard to this clone: What it recognizes is unknown.

CDR1 and CDR2 from the germline V gene are WNHNN and SYGVQD (reference sequence). The CDR3 spans 13 residues. V was shortened by 6 bases and J by 7 bases, with 12 bases between the two germline ends. Sequencing was performed with immunoSEQ multiplex PCR; in TCRdb, only in-frame clones are kept and a portion is missing. This sample has about 140,000 clones; 88% occur once, and the top ten carry 2.5% to 3.5%. V and J are TRBV10-1 and TRBJ2-2, with unresolved D. This receptor was obtained from an adult who received the AZD1222 COVID-19 vaccine. The sequenced sample was peripheral blood, obtained 28 days after the second AZD1222 dose. CDR3 in DNA: TGCGCCAGCAGCGTAGGATGGAGCGGGGAGCTGTTTTTT. This translates into CASSVGWSGELFF.